One and the same sample provided the 32 T cell receptor beta chains below, sequenced in a study of blood T cells in healthy people across ages (dated by TCRdb to the mid-2010s). The library was generated by 5' RACE. The instrument given in TCRdb is Illumina HiSeq 2500. A second PCR of about 7 to 12 cycles was run with a J-beta primer mix and a sample-barcoded 5' primer. The public sequencing data were trimmed at Q25 with fastp and processed into clonotypes with MiXCR by TCRdb, which kept only in-frame beta chains. Each entry merges the rows of one CDR3 protein and shows their most common DNA and genes. For this sample the table gives roughly 700,000 distinct CDR3 sequences, of which about 30% were detected only once. 15% to 17% of the sample belongs to the ten largest clones. Specimen: blood. The origin of the receptors is a woman aged 80 or older in good health. Donor details come from another sample of the same person, matched by shared clones.

This clonotype appeared once. The rearrangement joins TRBV4-2 to TRBJ2-7; D may be TRBD1 (5 bases). V was clipped by 4 bases and J by 2 bases, with 15 bases between them. The germline V gene encodes CDR1 LGHNA and CDR2 YNFKEQ. This CDR3 comprises 15 residues. This CDR3 reads CASSPLLGPPYEQYF. Here the CDR3 DNA reads TGTGCCAGCAGCCCCCTATTGGGGCCTCCCTACGAGCAGTACTTC.

There are many counts of this clonotype. The rearrangement links TRBV7-3 to TRBJ1-2; D is unresolved. V was trimmed by 3 bases and J by 1 base, leaving 6 bases between them. The CDR3 contains 13 residues. Looked up from germline, CDR1 is SGHTA and CDR2 is FQGTGA. The CDR3 DNA is TGTGCCAGCAGCTTGGGCAATAACTATGGCTACACCTTC. Translating it yields CASSLGNNYGYTF.

This chain uses TRBV7-2 with TRBJ2-7; 8 nucleotides agree with TRBD1. The CDR3 has 15 residues. V shed 2 bases, J shed 5 bases, and the junction held 8 bases outside the gene matches. Germline assignment: CDR1 SGHTA and CDR2 FQGNSA. The CDR3 sequence is CTSSLSSDRGNEQYF. CDR3 DNA: TGTACCAGCAGCTTATCAAGCGACAGGGGCAACGAGCAGTACTTC.

The chain uses TRBV6-5 and TRBJ1-5; no clear D. The germline V gene has CDR1 MNHEY and CDR2 SVGAGI. There are 15 residues in the CDR3. V dropped 5 bases and J dropped 0 bases, with 11 bases sitting between them. The CDR3 region is CASSQDIYSNQPQHF. Here the CDR3 DNA reads TGTGCCAGCAGTCAAGACATTTATAGCAATCAGCCCCAGCATTTT.

As for this clonotype: A single base separates this from a much larger clone, so it may be a read error. This chain links TRBV3-1 with TRBJ2-1; no reliable D call. V was trimmed by 3 bases and J by 13 bases, leaving 13 bases between them. The V gene's germline CDR1 is LGHDT and CDR2 YNNKEL (reference sequence). This CDR3 is 12 amino acids long. The CDR3 DNA reads as TGTGCCAGCAGCCAGCCAGGCACAGACCAGTTCTTC. It specifies CASSQPGTDQFF.

This clonotype was picked up many times. The chain links TRBV2 to TRBJ2-5; 8 bases line up with TRBD1. V shed 1 base, J shed 5 bases, and the junction held 6 bases outside the gene matches. From germline, CDR1 is SNHLY and CDR2 FYNNEI. The CDR3 is 15 residues long. CDR3 coding DNA: TGTGCCAGCAGTGAAGGTGGACAGGGCTATGAGACCCAGTACTTC. Protein sequence: CASSEGGQGYETQYF.

This clonotype was observed at least ten times. J is TRBJ1-2 and V is TRBV7-2; D is perhaps TRBD1 (5 bases). Germline CDR1 SGHTA, CDR2 FQGNSA. Trimming cost V 5 bases and J 4 bases, with 17 bases left between them. The CDR3 runs 15 residues. This chain's CDR3 is CASSPRTGLLYGYTF. CDR3 nucleotides: TGTGCCAGCAGCCCTCGAACAGGACTGCTCTATGGCTACACCTTC.

There are many counts of this clonotype. This sequence joins TRBV15 and TRBJ1-2; no firm D call. The ends were cut back, 3 bases at V and 1 base at J, with 12 bases in the middle. Germline V CDR1 and CDR2: LNHNV, YYDKDF (reference sequence). This CDR3 region has 15 residues. The CDR3 here is CATSSQARGNYGYTF. The DNA for the CDR3 is TGTGCCACCAGCAGTCAAGCCCGGGGTAACTATGGCTACACCTTC.

There are a few counts of this clonotype. An end of the junction does not agree with germline; a read error may underlie this. This chain connects TRBV5-6 to TRBJ2-7; D perhaps matches TRBD1 (6 bases). The CDR3 is made up of 13 amino acids. Germline assignment: CDR1 SGHDT and CDR2 YYEEEE. The CDR3 DNA sequence: TGTGTCAGCAGCTTACAGGGCATGGACGAGCAGTACTTC. Translated: CVSSLQGMDEQYF.

About this clonotype itself: A clone one base away is much larger, so this may be a read error. V is TRBV7-8 and J is TRBJ2-7, with a weak D call TRBD1 (6 bases). Per the germline V gene, CDR1 is SGHVS and CDR2 is FQNEAQ. CDR3 size: 14 residues. The CDR3 coding sequence is TGTGCCGGCAGCTTAGGGGGAAGAACTTACGAGCAGTACTTC. Its protein product is CAGSLGGRTYEQYF.

The sample holds many counts of this clonotype. The chain recombines TRBV6-1 with TRBJ2-1, with TRBD2 matching 9 bases. The V gene's germline CDR1 is MNHNS and CDR2 SASEGT. The CDR3 spans 15 residues. V shed 4 bases, J shed 8 bases, and the junction held 9 bases outside the gene matches. The chain's CDR3 is CASSVKGLAYHEQFF. CDR3 DNA sequence: TGTGCCAGCAGTGTCAAAGGACTAGCGTACCATGAGCAGTTCTTC.

Written as DNA, the CDR3 is TGTGCCAGCAGCGTAGATGAGGGGGCTGAAAAACTGTTTTTT. Amino acids: CASSVDEGAEKLFF. This chain uses TRBV9 with TRBJ1-4; 7 nucleotides agree with TRBD1. With 0 bases clipped from V and 7 bases from J, the junction kept 3 bases outside the gene matches. The length of the CDR3 is 14 residues. Germline V CDR1 and CDR2: SGDLS, YYNGEE.

The rearrangement uses TRBV4-3 and TRBJ2-2; D possibly corresponds to TRBD2 (7 bases). The V and J ends lost 0 bases and 0 bases respectively, with 11 bases between them. Germline V gene lookup returns CDR1 LGHNA and CDR2 YSLEER. The CDR3 consists of 17 residues. Written as DNA, the CDR3 is TGCGCCAGCAGCCAAGATTGGGGGGGCACGAACACCGGGGAGCTGTTTTTT. It yields the protein CASSQDWGGTNTGELFF.

This chain connects TRBV28 to TRBJ1-1, with TRBD1 identical over 8 bases. The CDR3 has 12 residues. V dropped 4 bases and J dropped 8; count of bases not matched to a gene: 3. Germline values: CDR1 MDHEN, CDR2 SYDVKM. The CDR3 sequence: CASSWGTGEAFF. The CDR3 nucleotides read TGTGCCAGCAGTTGGGGGACAGGCGAAGCTTTCTTT.

The gene calls are TRBV20-1 and TRBJ1-2; 8 positions agree with TRBD1. The CDR3 length is 13 residues. J lost 7 bases, V lost 5 bases, and 9 bases had no gene match. CDR1 and CDR2 from the germline V gene are DFQATT and SNEGSKA (reference sequence). CDR3 nucleotide sequence: TGCAGTGCTCCCAAACCAGGGGGCTCTGGCTACACCTTC. Translated: CSAPKPGGSGYTF.

This clonotype was picked up many times. The gene calls are TRBV20-1 and TRBJ2-4; 9 bases agree with TRBD2. This CDR3 is built from 18 residues. Trimming took 3 bases from V and 0 from J; bases not matched to a gene: 12. Germline-derived CDR1 and CDR2 are DFQATT and SNEGSKA (reference sequence). The CDR3 is CSASAIAGDFLAKNIQYF. The CDR3 region has the DNA TGCAGTGCTAGTGCTATAGCGGGGGACTTCCTAGCCAAAAACATTCAGTACTTC.

This clonotype has a count of ten or more. In DNA, the CDR3 is TGTGCCAGCAGTCGCCGACTAGCGGGGGGTCTCAATGAGCAGTTCTTC. Translating gives CASSRRLAGGLNEQFF. The chain has TRBV27 and TRBJ2-1; 13 bases are a match to TRBD2. The germline V gene has CDR1 MNHEY and CDR2 SMNVEV (reference sequence). There are 16 residues in the CDR3. Germline trimming cut 5 bases from V and 6 bases from J; bases unmatched to any gene: 7.

The chain recombines TRBV19 with TRBJ1-1; 7 bases match TRBD1. Trimming took 4 bases from V and 6 from J; bases not matched to a gene: 11. Germline values: CDR1 LNHDA, CDR2 SQIVND (reference sequence). CDR3 length equals 15 residues. CDR3 nucleotide sequence: TGTGCCAGTAGTAACCGGGGACAGTCGAAGGCTGAAGCTTTCTTT. Encoded protein: CASSNRGQSKAEAFF.

There are a few counts of this clonotype. The chain recombines TRBV3-1 with TRBJ1-2; 8 bases agree with TRBD1. CDR1 LGHDT and CDR2 YNNKEL come from the germline V gene (reference sequence). This CDR3 contains 16 residues. V was clipped by 3 bases and J by 0 bases; unmatched bases: 6. The CDR3 coding sequence is TGTGCCAGCAGCCATGCCACAGGGGGTTCTAACTATGGCTACACCTTC. Its protein product is CASSHATGGSNYGYTF.

On this clonotype: This may come from a read error, since a much larger clone is one base off. This chain joins TRBV9 and TRBJ2-1, with 7 bases matching TRBD1. CDR3 length: 15 amino acids. V lost 3 bases, J lost 10 bases, and 13 bases stayed unmatched. CDR1 SGDLS and CDR2 YYNGEE come from the germline V gene. CDR3 nucleotides: TGTGCCAGCAGCGCCGGGGACAGCCCGGTCCGGGAGCAGTTCTTC. Translation gives CASSAGDSPVREQFF.

This clonotype was counted ten times or more. The chain employs TRBV5-1 and TRBJ2-7; 10 nucleotides match TRBD1. The CDR3 loop spans 16 amino acids. Germline V lookup: CDR1 SGHRS, CDR2 YFSETQ. The V gene end was trimmed by 4 bases and the J gene end by 3 bases; junction bases not matched to a gene: 10. The CDR3 is CASSPDPGQGVYEQYF. CDR3 sequence (DNA): TGCGCCAGCAGCCCAGACCCCGGACAGGGGGTCTACGAGCAGTACTTC.

A remark on this clonotype: A read error is possible here, since a much larger clone lies one base away. V and J are TRBV7-2 and TRBJ1-1, with a weak D call TRBD1 (6 bases). CDR1 SGHTA and CDR2 FQGNSA come from the germline V gene. The CDR3 consists of 15 residues. The CDR3 bases are TGTGCCTGCAGTTCCATGGGGGCGAGAGGGACTGAAGCTTTCTTT. The encoded protein is CACSSMGARGTEAFF.

As for this clonotype: This may be a read error: a much more frequent sequence differs by one nucleotide. The chain has TRBV20-1 and TRBJ2-6; the match to TRBD1 covers 8 bases. This CDR3 is 16 amino acids long. Germline V gene sequence: CDR1 DFQATT, CDR2 SNEGSKA (reference sequence). With 3 bases clipped from V and 3 bases from J, the junction kept 7 bases outside the gene matches. CDR3: CSASDPGGDGANVLTF. DNA for the CDR3: TGCAGTGCTAGTGACCCAGGGGGCGATGGGGCCAACGTCCTGACTTTC.

There are a few counts of this clonotype. The chain links TRBV5-1 to TRBJ1-1, with D unclear. CDR3 length: 14 residues. Per the germline V gene, CDR1 is SGHRS and CDR2 is YFSETQ. V lost 1 base to trimming and J lost 1 base, with 8 bases between them. CDR3 in amino acids: CASSLLAPNTEAFF. The CDR3 DNA reads as TGCGCCAGCAGCTTGTTGGCCCCGAACACTGAAGCTTTCTTT. Together with reference TRBV5-1 and TRBJ1-1, the CDR3 gives the full variable domain: KAGVTQTPRYLIKTRGQQVTLSCSPISGHRSVSWYQQTPGQGLQFLFEYFSETQRNKGNFPGRFSGRQFSNSRSEMNVSTLELGDSALYLCASSLLAPNTEAFFGQGTRLTVV.

This clonotype was seen repeatedly, ten times or more. DNA for the CDR3: TGTGCCACCAGTGAGCCGGGACAGGTCAATGAGCAGTTCTTC. Its protein product is CATSEPGQVNEQFF. The chain couples TRBV24-1 to TRBJ2-1, with 8 bases that match TRBD1. Losses at the gene ends were 4 bases for V and 6 bases for J; bases not matched to a gene: 4. CDR3 length: 14 residues. From germline, CDR1 is KGHDR and CDR2 SFDVKD.

A note on this clonotype: A much larger clone lies one base from this, so it may be a read error. The J gene is TRBJ2-7, the V gene TRBV20-1, with D unresolved. CDR3 size: 13 residues. Germline CDR1 reads DFQATT; CDR2 reads SNEGSKA (reference sequence). This CDR3 is CSARRQASCEQYF. The CDR3 region has the DNA TGCAGTGCTAGACGGCAGGCCTCCTGCGAGCAGTACTTC.

This clonotype appeared many times. The chain joins TRBV19 to TRBJ2-7; unclear D gene. This CDR3 is 15 amino acids long. Germline V gives CDR1 LNHDA, CDR2 SQIVND (reference sequence). V was trimmed by 3 bases and J by 3 bases, leaving 15 bases between them. CDR3 sequence: CASSILITSHYEQYF. CDR3 DNA sequence: TGTGCCAGTAGTATCCTAATAACATCCCACTACGAGCAGTACTTC. The whole variable domain, filled in from reference TRBV19 and TRBJ2-7, reads DGGITQSPKYLFRKEGQNVTLSCEQNLNHDAMYWYRQDPGQGLRLIYYSQIVNDFQKGDIAEGYSVSREKKESFPLTVTSAQKNPTAFYLCASSILITSHYEQYFGPGTRLTVT.

This sequence joins TRBV20-1 and TRBJ2-5; weak D call: TRBD2 (6 bases). The germline V gene encodes CDR1 DFQATT and CDR2 SNEGSKA (reference sequence). The CDR3 contains 14 residues. Trimming shortened V by 5 bases and J by 11 bases, and 24 bases separated the two germline ends. CDR3 coding DNA: TGCAGTGCTGAATTCACGCTAAACGCCGGAGGGCAGTACTTC. This translates into CSAEFTLNAGGQYF.

This clonotype was seen at least ten times. V usage is TRBV9 and J usage is TRBJ2-7; 7 bases align to TRBD2. V lost 0 bases, J lost 4 bases, and 7 bases stayed unmatched. Germline CDR1 and CDR2: SGDLS and YYNGEE. This CDR3 has 15 amino acids. DNA of the CDR3: TGTGCCAGCAGCGTAGGGGGAGGGAATCTTTACGAGCAGTACTTC. Translated, it gives CASSVGGGNLYEQYF.

V gene TRBV20-1 combines with J gene TRBJ2-1; 7 positions match TRBD2. Trimming at V came to 3 bases and at J to 4 bases, leaving 3 bases not matched to a gene. This CDR3 contains 13 residues. The germline V gene encodes CDR1 DFQATT and CDR2 SNEGSKA (reference sequence). CDR3 amino acids: CSARRENYNEQFF. In DNA, the CDR3 is TGCAGTGCTAGGCGGGAGAATTACAATGAGCAGTTCTTC.

The V and J genes are TRBV20-1 and TRBJ1-1, with TRBD1 matching 9 bases. V lost 6 bases and J lost 5; bases outside the gene matches: 7. The CDR3 length is 13 residues. CDR1 is DFQATT, CDR2 SNEGSKA, per germline (reference sequence). CDR3 residues: CSAHDRGWTEAFF. In DNA form, the CDR3 reads TGCAGTGCACATGACAGGGGGTGGACTGAAGCTTTCTTT.

There are many counts of this clonotype. The gene calls are TRBV5-1 and TRBJ1-4; D remains unclear. This CDR3 has 14 residues. Trimming left V 4 bases short and J 0 bases short, with 7 bases between. Germline V CDR1 and CDR2: SGHRS, YFSETQ. The CDR3 loop is CASSPVATNEKLFF. CDR3 DNA: TGCGCCAGCAGCCCAGTCGCAACTAATGAAAAACTGTTTTTT.